This T cell receptor beta chain stems from a study of CD8+ T cells in alopecia areata. The CDR3 contains 16 residues. With 4 bases clipped from V and 2 bases from J, the junction kept 8 bases outside the gene matches. Germline lookup yields CDR1 SGHRS and CDR2 YFSETQ. Extracted RNA was reverse transcribed into cDNA, the sequencing template. The data were produced by immunoSEQ multiplex PCR, yet TCRdb's version contains in-frame clones alone and is incomplete. The sample carries 200,000 or so clones, 55% to 75% recorded once. Study-level points and caveats: The study found that many expanded lesional clones persisted in scalp and blood during tofacitinib. Tofacitinib significantly brought down scalp clonality and expanded CD8+ clones among top 100. The presence of one nonresponder keeps the tie between baseline CD8+ expansion and response uncertain.

The sample's treatment: oral pan-JAK inhibitor, 5-10 mg twice daily. Researchers took lesional scalp punch biopsies and peripheral blood from people who were alopecia areata patients. Of note for this clone: Its target is unknown.

The TCR was taken from a human donor with alopecia areata. Here the sequenced sample was CD4+ T cells sorted from blood, taken at week 24, from a patient treated with tofacitinib. V and J are TRBV5-1 and TRBJ1-5, with 8 bases that match TRBD1. DNA of the CDR3: TGCGCCAGCAGCCCTTCGACAGGGGCGGGCAATCAGCCCCAGCATTTT. Protein: CASSPSTGAGNQPQHF. The full variable domain, its missing parts supplied by reference TRBV5-1 and TRBJ1-5, is KAGVTQTPRYLIKTRGQQVTLSCSPISGHRSVSWYQQTPGQGLQFLFEYFSETQRNKGNFPGRFSGRQFSNSRSEMNVSTLELGDSALYLCASSPSTGAGNQPQHFGDGTRLSIL.